Listed here is a single T cell receptor beta chain. Its antigen remains unknown. The sample originates from a study of response to subunit inactivated influenza vaccine. Findings and limits, study-wide: Authors suggested that a seasonal influenza vaccination recruits few new T cells each time.

V lost 10 bases and J 4 bases, leaving 13 bases between the germline ends. This CDR3 spans 13 amino acids. Germline loops: CDR1 SGHVS, CDR2 FQNEAQ. Each CDR3 protein gets one entry after TCRdb re-called the RT-PCR reads with MiXCR. In the table there are fewer than 350,000 distinct CDR3 sequences, 20% to 25% of which are singletons. The TCR comes from a man aged 50 to 69 who received an inactivated influenza vaccine. The chain carries TRBV7-8 and TRBJ2-2; D is undetermined. The material was PBMCs from blood, obtained roughly 20 months after vaccination. The CDR3 nucleotides are TGTGCCACATGGCGCGAAGGCACCGGGGAGCTGTTTTTT. This encodes CATWREGTGELFF.